Each of the 10 T cell receptor beta chains below was sequenced from the same sample in a study of metastatic and nonmetastatic thyroid tumors. There were no patients who had received any treatment before thyroid surgery. TCRdb reanalyzed the PCR reads with MiXCR. The table records some 93,000 clones, about 13% of them present only once. The sample consisted of blood. These receptors were obtained from a female donor with papillary thyroid cancer or a benign thyroid nodule (not recorded which). Some clones in this sample may be carry-over from other donors' samples.

This clone has at least ten counts. The chain is built from TRBV4-3 and TRBJ1-1; perhaps TRBD1 as D (5 bases). Trimming pared 1 base from V and 11 bases from J, leaving 14 bases between. This CDR3 is 13 amino acids long. Germline V gene data show CDR1 as LGHNA and CDR2 as YSLEER. DNA for the CDR3: TGCGCCAGCAGCCAAGGGGTGGGAGGGGCGGCTTTCTTT. Translation: CASSQGVGGAAFF.

This clone was observed many times. The rearrangement links TRBV19 to TRBJ2-3, with D perhaps matching TRBD1 or TRBD2 (5 bases each). This CDR3 comprises 16 residues. Germline loops: CDR1 LNHDA, CDR2 SQIVND (reference sequence). Trimming stripped 1 base from V and 1 base from J, with 12 bases between. The CDR3 loop is CASSIGAGSRTDTQYF. The CDR3 DNA reads TGTGCCAGTAGTATAGGGGCAGGGAGCCGCACAGATACGCAGTATTTT.

This clone came up many times. The chain is built from TRBV11-1 and TRBJ2-2; unclear D gene. The germline V gene has CDR1 SGHAT and CDR2 FQDESV (reference sequence). This CDR3 is 13 amino acids long. The V end lost 5 bases, the J end lost 7 bases, and 11 bases lay between the germline ends. In DNA, the CDR3 is TGTGCCAGCAGCCCTTATGGTGGCGGGGAGCTGTTTTTT. Encoded protein: CASSPYGGGELFF.

The sample holds many counts of this clone. The chain's CDR3 is CASSFKLAGGEYEQYF. The CDR3 DNA sequence: TGTGCCAGCAGCTTTAAACTAGCGGGAGGGGAATACGAGCAGTACTTC. The chain is built from TRBV7-9 and TRBJ2-7; TRBD2 matches at 13 bases. CDR1 and CDR2 from the germline V gene are SEHNR and FQNEAQ (reference sequence). After removal of 3 bases from V and 4 bases from J, the junction contained 6 bases not matched to a gene. There are 16 residues in the CDR3.

This clone appeared many times. This CDR3 is CASSSGTGVANTIYF. The CDR3 bases are TGTGCCAGCAGTTCCGGGACAGGGGTGGCAAACACCATATATTTT. The chain combines TRBV7-9 with TRBJ1-3; the match to TRBD1 covers 10 bases. There are 15 residues in the CDR3. Germline V gene sequence: CDR1 SEHNR, CDR2 FQNEAQ (reference sequence). V lost 6 bases and J lost 6; bases outside the gene matches: 8.

This clone was counted at least ten times. V and J are TRBV14 and TRBJ2-5; 11 nucleotides line up with TRBD1. The trim removed 3 bases at V and 5 bases at J, leaving 2 bases unmatched. The V gene's germline CDR1 is SGHDN and CDR2 FVKESK. CDR3 length equals 14 residues. CDR3 amino acids: CASSQDRGLETQYF. CDR3 nucleotide sequence: TGTGCCAGCAGCCAGGACAGGGGGCTTGAGACCCAGTACTTC.

This clone was counted at least ten times. The chain combines TRBV24-1 with TRBJ2-1, with D possibly matching TRBD2 (6 bases). Per the germline V gene, CDR1 is KGHDR and CDR2 is SFDVKD. The V gene lost 6 bases and the J gene lost 8 bases, with 13 bases spanning the gap. This CDR3 comprises 13 residues. In nucleotides, the CDR3 is TGTGCCACCAGTATAGCGGTGTCGGATGAGCAGTTCTTC. This gives the protein CATSIAVSDEQFF.

This clone was detected ten times or more. The chain links TRBV3-1 to TRBJ2-1, with TRBD2 identical over 7 bases. J lost 0 bases, V lost 8 bases, and 4 bases had no gene match. This CDR3 comprises 14 residues. Germline CDR1 and CDR2: LGHDT and YNNKEL (reference sequence). The DNA of the CDR3 is TGTGCCAGCTCGAGGACTAGCTCCTACAATGAGCAGTTCTTC. Protein: CASSRTSSYNEQFF.

About this clone itself: One junction end disagrees with the germline gene, perhaps due to a read error. Other DNA sequences within the sample encode an identical CDR3. The gene calls are TRBV9 and TRBJ2-5; D is possibly TRBD1 (5 bases). Looked up from germline, CDR1 is SGDLS and CDR2 is YYNGEE. The CDR3 runs 14 residues. This chain's CDR3 is CASSVEGGQETQYF. The CDR3 bases are TGTGCCAGCAGCGTAGAGGGCGGACAAGAGACACAGTACTTC.

This clone was observed at least ten times. The V gene is TRBV6-2 or TRBV6-3, the J gene TRBJ1-5; D gene ambiguous. V lost 6 bases and J 0 bases, leaving 12 bases between the germline ends. The CDR3 contains 15 residues. Per germline, CDR1 MNHEY and CDR2 SVGEGT. This chain's CDR3 is CASSEYRVSNQPQHF. Here the CDR3 DNA reads TGTGCCAGCAGCGAATACAGAGTTAGCAATCAGCCCCAGCATTTT.